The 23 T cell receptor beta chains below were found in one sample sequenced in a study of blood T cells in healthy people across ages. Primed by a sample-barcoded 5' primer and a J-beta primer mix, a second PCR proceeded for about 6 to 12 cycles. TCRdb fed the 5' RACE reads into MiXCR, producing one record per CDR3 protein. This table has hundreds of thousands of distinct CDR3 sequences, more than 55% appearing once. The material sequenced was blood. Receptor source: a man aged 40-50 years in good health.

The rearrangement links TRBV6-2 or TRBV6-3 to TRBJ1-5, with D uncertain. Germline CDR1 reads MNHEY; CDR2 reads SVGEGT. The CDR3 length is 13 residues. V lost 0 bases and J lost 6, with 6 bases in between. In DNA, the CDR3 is TGTGCCAGCAGTTACTCGACTTTTCAGCCCCAGCATTTT. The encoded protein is CASSYSTFQPQHF.

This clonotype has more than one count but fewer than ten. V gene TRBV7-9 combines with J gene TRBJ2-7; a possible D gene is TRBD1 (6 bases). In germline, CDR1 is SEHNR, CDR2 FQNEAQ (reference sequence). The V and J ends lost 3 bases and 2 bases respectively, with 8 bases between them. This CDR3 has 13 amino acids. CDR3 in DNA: TGTGCCAGCAGCTTCGGGGACACCTACGAGCAGTACTTC. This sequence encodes CASSFGDTYEQYF.

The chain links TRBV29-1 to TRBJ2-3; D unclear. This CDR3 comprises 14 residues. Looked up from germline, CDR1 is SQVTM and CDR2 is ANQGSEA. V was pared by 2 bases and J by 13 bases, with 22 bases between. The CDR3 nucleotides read TGCAGCGTTGAATTGAAGGCGACCCTTCCCTTTAAGTATTTT. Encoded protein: CSVELKATLPFKYF.

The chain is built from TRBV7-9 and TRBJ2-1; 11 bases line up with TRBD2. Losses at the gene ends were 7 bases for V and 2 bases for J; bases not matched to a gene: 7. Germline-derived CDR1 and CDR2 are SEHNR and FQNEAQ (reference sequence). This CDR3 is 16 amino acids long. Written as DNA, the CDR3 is TGTGCCAGCACCTCACTAGCGGGGGCTACCTACAATGAGCAGTTCTTC. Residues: CASTSLAGATYNEQFF.

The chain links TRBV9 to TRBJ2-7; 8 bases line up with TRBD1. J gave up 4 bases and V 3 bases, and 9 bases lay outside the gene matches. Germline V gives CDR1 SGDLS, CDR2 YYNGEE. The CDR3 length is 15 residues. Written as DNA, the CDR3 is TGTGCCAGCAGCGCAGGGGGCGCCCCCCCTTACGAGCAGTACTTC. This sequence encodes CASSAGGAPPYEQYF.

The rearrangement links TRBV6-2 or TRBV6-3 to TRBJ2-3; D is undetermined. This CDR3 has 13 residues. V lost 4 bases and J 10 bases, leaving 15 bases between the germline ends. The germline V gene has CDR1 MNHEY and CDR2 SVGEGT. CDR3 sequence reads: CASSSSLDSAQYF. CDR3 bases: TGTGCCAGCAGTTCGTCGCTAGATTCTGCGCAGTATTTT.

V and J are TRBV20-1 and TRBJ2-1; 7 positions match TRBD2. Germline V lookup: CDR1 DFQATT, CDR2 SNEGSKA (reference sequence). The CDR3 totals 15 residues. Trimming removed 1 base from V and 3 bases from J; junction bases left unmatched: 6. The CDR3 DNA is TGCAGTGCTAGAGGTTCCCTAGCGGACTACAATGAGCAGTTCTTC. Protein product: CSARGSLADYNEQFF.

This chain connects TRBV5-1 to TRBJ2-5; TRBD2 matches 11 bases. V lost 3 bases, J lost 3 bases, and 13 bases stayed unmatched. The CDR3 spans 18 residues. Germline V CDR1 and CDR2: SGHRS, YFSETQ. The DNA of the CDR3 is TGCGCCAGCAGCTCCGGGACTAGCGGTAAAAGTCTAGAAGAGACCCAGTACTTC. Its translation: CASSSGTSGKSLEETQYF.

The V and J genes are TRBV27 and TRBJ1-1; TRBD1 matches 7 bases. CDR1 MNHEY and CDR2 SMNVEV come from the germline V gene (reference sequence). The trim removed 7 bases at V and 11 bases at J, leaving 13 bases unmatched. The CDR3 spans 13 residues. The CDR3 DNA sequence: TGTGCCAGCAAGACAGGGAACCTCGAGAAGGCTTTCTTT. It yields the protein CASKTGNLEKAFF.

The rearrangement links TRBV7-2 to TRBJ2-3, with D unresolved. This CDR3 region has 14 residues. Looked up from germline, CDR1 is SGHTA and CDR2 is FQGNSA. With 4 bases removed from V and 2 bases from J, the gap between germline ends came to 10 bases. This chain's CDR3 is CASSSDRFTDTQYF. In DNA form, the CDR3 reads TGTGCCAGCAGCTCCGACCGATTCACAGATACGCAGTATTTT.

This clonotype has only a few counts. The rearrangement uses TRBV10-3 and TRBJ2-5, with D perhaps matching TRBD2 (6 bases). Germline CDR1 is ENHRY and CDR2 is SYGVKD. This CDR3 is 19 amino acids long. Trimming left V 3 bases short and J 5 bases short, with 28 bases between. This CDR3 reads CAISEMAGGEWAEYETQYF. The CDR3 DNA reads TGTGCCATCAGTGAAATGGCCGGAGGGGAGTGGGCAGAATATGAGACCCAGTACTTC.

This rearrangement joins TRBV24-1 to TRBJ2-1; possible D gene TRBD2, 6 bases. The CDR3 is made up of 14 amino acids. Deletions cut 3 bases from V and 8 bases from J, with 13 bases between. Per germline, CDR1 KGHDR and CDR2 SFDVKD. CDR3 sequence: CATSDGTSFDEQFF. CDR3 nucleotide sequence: TGTGCCACCAGTGATGGTACTAGCTTCGATGAGCAGTTCTTC.

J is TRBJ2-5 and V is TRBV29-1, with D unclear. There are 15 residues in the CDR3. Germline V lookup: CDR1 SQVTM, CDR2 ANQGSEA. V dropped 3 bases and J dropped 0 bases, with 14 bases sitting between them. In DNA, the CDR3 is TGCAGCGTTGATAAGTCCCTCGGGTACCAAGAGACCCAGTACTTC. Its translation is CSVDKSLGYQETQYF.

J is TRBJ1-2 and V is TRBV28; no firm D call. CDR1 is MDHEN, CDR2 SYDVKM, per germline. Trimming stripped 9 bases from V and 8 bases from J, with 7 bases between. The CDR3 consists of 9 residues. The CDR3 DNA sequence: TGTGCCAGTGGGGAAGGCTACACCTTC. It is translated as CASGEGYTF.

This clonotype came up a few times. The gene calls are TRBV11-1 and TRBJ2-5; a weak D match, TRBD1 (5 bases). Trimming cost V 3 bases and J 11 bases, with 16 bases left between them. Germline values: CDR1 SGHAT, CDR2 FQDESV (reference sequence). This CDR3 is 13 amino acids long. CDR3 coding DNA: TGTGCCAGCAGCTTGATCGCAGGGTATGAGCAGTACTTC. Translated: CASSLIAGYEQYF.

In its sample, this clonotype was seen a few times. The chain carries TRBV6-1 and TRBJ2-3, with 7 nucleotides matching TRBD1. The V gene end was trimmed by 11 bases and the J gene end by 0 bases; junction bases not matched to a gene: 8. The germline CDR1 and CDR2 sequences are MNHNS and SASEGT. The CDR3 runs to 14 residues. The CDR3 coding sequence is TGTGCCCAGAGTGAACAGGGGAGCACAGATACGCAGTATTTT. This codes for CAQSEQGSTDTQYF.

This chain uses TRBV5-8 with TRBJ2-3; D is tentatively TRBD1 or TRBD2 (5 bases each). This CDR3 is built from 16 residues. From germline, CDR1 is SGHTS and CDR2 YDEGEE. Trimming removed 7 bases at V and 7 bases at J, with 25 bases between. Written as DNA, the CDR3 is TGTGCCAGCGTCTCCCCCGCGGCCCGAGAGGGGAATACGCAGTATTTT. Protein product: CASVSPAAREGNTQYF. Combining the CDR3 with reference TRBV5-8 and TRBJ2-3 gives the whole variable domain EAGVTQSPTHLIKTRGQQATLRCSPISGHTSVYWYQQALGLGLQFLLWYDEGEERNRGNFPPRFSGRQFPNYSSELNVNALELEDSALYLCASVSPAAREGNTQYFGPGTRLTVL.

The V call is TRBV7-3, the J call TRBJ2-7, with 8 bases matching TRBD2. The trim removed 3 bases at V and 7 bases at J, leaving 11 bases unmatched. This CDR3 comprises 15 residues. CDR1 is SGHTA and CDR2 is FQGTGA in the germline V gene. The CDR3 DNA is TGTGCCAGCAGCTTTGTGAGCGGGAGTATCAATGAGCAGTACTTC. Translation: CASSFVSGSINEQYF.

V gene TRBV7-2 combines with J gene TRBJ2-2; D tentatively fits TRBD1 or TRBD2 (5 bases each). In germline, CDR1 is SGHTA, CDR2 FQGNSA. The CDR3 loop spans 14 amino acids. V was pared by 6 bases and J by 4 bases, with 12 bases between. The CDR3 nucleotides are TGTGCCAGCAGGTGGAATGGGGGCACCGGGGAGCTGTTTTTT. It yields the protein CASRWNGGTGELFF.

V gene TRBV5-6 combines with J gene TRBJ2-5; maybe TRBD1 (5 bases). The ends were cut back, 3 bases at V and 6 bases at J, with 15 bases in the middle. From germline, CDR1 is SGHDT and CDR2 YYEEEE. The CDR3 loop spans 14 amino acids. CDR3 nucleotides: TGTGCCAGCAGCTCCGCTACAGGTTTGAAGACCCAGTACTTC. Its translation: CASSSATGLKTQYF.

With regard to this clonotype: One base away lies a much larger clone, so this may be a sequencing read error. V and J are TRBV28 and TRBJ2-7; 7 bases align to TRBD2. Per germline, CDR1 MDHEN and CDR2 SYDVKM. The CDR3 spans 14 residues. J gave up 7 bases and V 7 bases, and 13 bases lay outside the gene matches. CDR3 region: CASILSSGYNEQYF. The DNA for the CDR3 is TGTGCCAGCATCCTCTCTAGCGGTTACAATGAGCAGTACTTC. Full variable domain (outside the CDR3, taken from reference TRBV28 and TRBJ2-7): DVKVTQSSRYLVKRTGEKVFLECVQDMDHENMFWYRQDPGLGLRLIYFSYDVKMKEKGDIPEGYSVSREKKERFSLILESASTNQTSMYLCASILSSGYNEQYFGPGTRLTVT.

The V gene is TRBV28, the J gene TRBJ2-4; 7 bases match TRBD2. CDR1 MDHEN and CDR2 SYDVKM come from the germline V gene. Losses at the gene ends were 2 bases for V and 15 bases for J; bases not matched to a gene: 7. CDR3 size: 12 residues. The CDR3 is CASSLARGTGYF. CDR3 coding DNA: TGTGCCAGCAGTTTAGCGCGGGGGACCGGGTACTTC.

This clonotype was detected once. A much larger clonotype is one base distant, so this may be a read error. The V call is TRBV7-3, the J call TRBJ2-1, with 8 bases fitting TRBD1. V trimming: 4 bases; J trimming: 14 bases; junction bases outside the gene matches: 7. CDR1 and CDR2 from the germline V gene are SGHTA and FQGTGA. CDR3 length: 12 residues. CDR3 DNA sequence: TGTGCCAGCAGCTCAAAGACAGGGGATAAGTTCTTC. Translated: CASSSKTGDKFF. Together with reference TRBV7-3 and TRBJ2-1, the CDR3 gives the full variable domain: GAGVSQTPSNKVTEKGKYVELRCDPISGHTALYWYRQSLGQGPEFLIYFQGTGAADDSGLPNDRFFAVRPEGSVSTLKIQRTERGDSAVYLCASSSKTGDKFFGPGTRLTVL.